The clone carrying this T cell receptor (beta chain) came up many times. This CDR3 contains 16 residues. Germline V CDR1 and CDR2: KGHDR, SFDVKD. Trimming cost V 2 bases and J 5 bases; bases outside gene matches: 3. These data come from a study of T cells in Graves' hyperthyroidism and ophthalmopathy. RNA transcripts yielded amplified TCR beta CDR3 regions. Carried out on the TCR CDR3, a first-round RT-PCR used the HTBI primer set. TCRdb analysed the multiplex PCR reads with MiXCR anew, one entry per CDR3 protein. The repertoire holds about 620,000 distinct CDR3 sequences, with under 20% as singletons.

The chain links TRBV24-1 to TRBJ2-2; 11 nucleotides align to TRBD1. The source of this sequence is a young woman with Graves' hyperthyroidism. The material sequenced was blood. The CDR3 sequence is CATSDSGTGGTGELFF. DNA for the CDR3: TGTGCCACCAGTGATTCCGGGACAGGGGGAACCGGGGAGCTGTTTTTT.